This TCR beta chain was captured in a study of early T cells in non-severe SARS-CoV-2 infection. In this sample, this clonotype turned up a few times. In TCRdb, the 5' RACE reads were re-called with MiXCR into one record per CDR3 protein. Of just under 45,000 distinct CDR3 sequences listed, about 11% were seen once; the top ten hold 8% to 10%. The CDR3 spans 15 residues. The V and J ends lost 2 bases and 8 bases, in that order; junction bases with no gene match: 11. Germline V gene lookup returns CDR1 SGHTA and CDR2 FQGNSA. V and J are TRBV7-2 and TRBJ1-1, with 7 bases matching TRBD1. The source material was whole blood. The source of this sequence is an adult who was a healthcare worker with PCR-confirmed SARS-CoV-2 infection or an uninfected control (not recorded which). The CDR3 spells CASSLRGGRSSEAFF. CDR3 sequence (DNA): TGTGCCAGCAGCTTAAGAGGGGGCCGTTCCTCCGAAGCTTTCTTT.